This T cell receptor (beta chain) derives from a study of T cells in women clearing cervical HPV infection. As concerns this clone: Read data end 3 residues before the CDR3 end; the end is taken from the germline J gene.

CDR3 length: 13 amino acids. Germline V CDR1 and CDR2: SGHTA, FQGNSA. Clones were read by immunoSEQ multiplex PCR, and TCRdb kept only the in-frame ones, dropping some. The table lists around 19,000 clones. Sequencing was done on a sample of blood buffy coat. The V gene is TRBV7-2, the J gene TRBJ1-2; no clear D. The sequence came from a woman between 18 and 75 years old with a cervical HPV16 infection that either progressed to CIN3+ or cleared (not recorded which). Incomplete CDR3 DNA: TGTGCCAGCAGACCCACCGGGTACAATGAC. This encodes CASRPTGYND. The entire CDR3 reads CASRPTGYNDYTF.